The 5 T cell receptor beta chains given below trace back to one sample, sequenced in a study of blood T cell repertoires in COVID-19. TCRdb's table, derived via immunoSEQ multiplex PCR, lists solely in-frame clones and lacks some. The sample has over 350,000 clones, approximately 87% seen once. The sample was PBMCs or T cells enriched from blood (not recorded which). The receptors derive from a young woman with acute COVID-19.

The V call is TRBV19, the J call TRBJ2-3; the match to TRBD2 covers 16 bases. The ends lost 5 bases at V and 3 bases at J; junction bases unmatched: 5. The CDR3 contains 17 residues. Germline CDR1 reads LNHDA; CDR2 reads SQIVND (reference sequence). The CDR3 bases are TGTGCCAGTAGTCGCGGGACTAGCGGGGGGGCGACAGATACGCAGTATTTT. It codes for CASSRGTSGGATDTQYF.

This clone came up a few times. V gene TRBV27 combines with J gene TRBJ1-1; D gene uncertain. The V gene's germline CDR1 is MNHEY and CDR2 SMNVEV (reference sequence). CDR3 length: 14 amino acids. V dropped 6 bases and J dropped 11 bases, with 22 bases sitting between them. The chain's CDR3 is CASRPAGRERRAFF. The CDR3 region has the DNA TGTGCCAGCAGACCTGCGGGGAGGGAAAGGAGGGCTTTCTTT.

The J gene is TRBJ2-7, the V gene TRBV29-1; D is unresolved. Per germline, CDR1 SQVTM and CDR2 ANQGSEA. This CDR3 is 13 amino acids long. V lost 6 bases to trimming and J lost 0 bases, with 12 bases between them. The CDR3, as DNA: TGCAGCGTGGCCGGGTTTAACTCCTACGAGCAGTACTTC. Its translation is CSVAGFNSYEQYF.

The V gene is TRBV4-1, the J gene TRBJ2-3, with a tentative D call TRBD2 (5 bases). Germline lookup yields CDR1 MGHRA and CDR2 YSYEKL. Trimming took 1 base from V and 5 from J, leaving 13 bases between them. This CDR3 has 15 amino acids. For the CDR3, the DNA is TGCGCCAGCAGCCAAGTAGTAACGGGGAAAGATACGCAGTATTTT. This translates into CASSQVVTGKDTQYF.

This chain uses TRBV27 with TRBJ2-5; D is uncertain. This CDR3 spans 14 amino acids. V dropped 5 bases and J dropped 1 base, with 11 bases sitting between them. Germline CDR1 reads MNHEY; CDR2 reads SMNVEV (reference sequence). The DNA of the CDR3 is TGTGCCAGCAGTCGCCAGGCCTCCCAAGAGACCCAGTACTTC. Translated, it gives CASSRQASQETQYF.